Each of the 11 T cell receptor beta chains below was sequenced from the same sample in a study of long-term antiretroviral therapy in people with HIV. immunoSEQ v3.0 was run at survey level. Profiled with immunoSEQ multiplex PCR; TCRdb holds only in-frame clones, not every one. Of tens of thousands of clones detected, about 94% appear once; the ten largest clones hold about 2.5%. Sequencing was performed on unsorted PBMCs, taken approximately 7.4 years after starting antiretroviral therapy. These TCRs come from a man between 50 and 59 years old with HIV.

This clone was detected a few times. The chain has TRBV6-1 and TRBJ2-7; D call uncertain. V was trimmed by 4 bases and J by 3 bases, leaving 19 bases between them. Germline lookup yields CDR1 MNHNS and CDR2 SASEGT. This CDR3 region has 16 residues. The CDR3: CASSAPSRRSFYEQYF. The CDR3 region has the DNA TGTGCCAGCAGTGCCCCGTCTAGAAGATCATTCTACGAGCAGTACTTC.

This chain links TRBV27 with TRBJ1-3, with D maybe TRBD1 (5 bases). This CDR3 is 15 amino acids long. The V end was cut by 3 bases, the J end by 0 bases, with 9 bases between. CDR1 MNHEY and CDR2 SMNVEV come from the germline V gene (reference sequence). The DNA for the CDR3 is TGTGCCAGCAGTTTGGGACGGACCTCTGGAAACACCATATATTTT. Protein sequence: CASSLGRTSGNTIYF.

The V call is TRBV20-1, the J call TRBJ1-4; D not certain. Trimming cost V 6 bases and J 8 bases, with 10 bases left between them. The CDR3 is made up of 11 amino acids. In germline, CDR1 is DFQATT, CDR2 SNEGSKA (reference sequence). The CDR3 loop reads CSALIREKLFF. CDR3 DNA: TGCAGTGCCCTCATCCGGGAAAAACTGTTTTTT.

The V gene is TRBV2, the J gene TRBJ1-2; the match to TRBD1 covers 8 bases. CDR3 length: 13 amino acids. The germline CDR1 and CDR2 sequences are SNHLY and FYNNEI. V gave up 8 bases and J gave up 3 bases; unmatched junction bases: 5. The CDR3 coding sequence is TGTGCCAGCGGGACAGGACCTGACTATGGCTACACCTTC. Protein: CASGTGPDYGYTF.

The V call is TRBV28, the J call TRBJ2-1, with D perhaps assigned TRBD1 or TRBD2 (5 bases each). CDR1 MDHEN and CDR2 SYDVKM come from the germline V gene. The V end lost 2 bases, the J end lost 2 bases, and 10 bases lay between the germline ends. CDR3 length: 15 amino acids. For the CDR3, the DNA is TGTGCCAGCAGTTTAGTACAGGAGGCCTACAATGAGCAGTTCTTC. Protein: CASSLVQEAYNEQFF.

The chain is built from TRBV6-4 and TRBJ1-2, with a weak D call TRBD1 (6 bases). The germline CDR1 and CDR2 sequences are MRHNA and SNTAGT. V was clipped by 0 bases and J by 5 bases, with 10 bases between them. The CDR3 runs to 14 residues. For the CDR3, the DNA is TGTGCCAGCAGTGACTCGACAGGCGTTTATGGCTACACCTTC. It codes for CASSDSTGVYGYTF.

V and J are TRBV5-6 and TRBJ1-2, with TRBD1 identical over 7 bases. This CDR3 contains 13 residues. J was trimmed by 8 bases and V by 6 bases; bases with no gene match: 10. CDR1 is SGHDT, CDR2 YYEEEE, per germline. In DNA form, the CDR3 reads TGTGCCAGCACCCGACAGGGAGAGAGGGGCTACACCTTC. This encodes CASTRQGERGYTF.

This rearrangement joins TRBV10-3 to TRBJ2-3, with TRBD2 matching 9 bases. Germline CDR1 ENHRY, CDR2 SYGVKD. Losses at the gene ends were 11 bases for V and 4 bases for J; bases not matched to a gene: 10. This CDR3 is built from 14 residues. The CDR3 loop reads CAVGTSRVADTQYF. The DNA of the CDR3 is TGTGCCGTAGGGACTAGCCGGGTCGCAGATACGCAGTATTTT.

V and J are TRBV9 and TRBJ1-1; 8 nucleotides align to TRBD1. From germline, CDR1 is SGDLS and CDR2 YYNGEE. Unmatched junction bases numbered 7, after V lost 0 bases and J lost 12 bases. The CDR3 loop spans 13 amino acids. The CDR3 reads CASSVEGQGRTFF. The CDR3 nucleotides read TGTGCCAGCAGCGTAGAAGGACAGGGAAGGACTTTCTTT.

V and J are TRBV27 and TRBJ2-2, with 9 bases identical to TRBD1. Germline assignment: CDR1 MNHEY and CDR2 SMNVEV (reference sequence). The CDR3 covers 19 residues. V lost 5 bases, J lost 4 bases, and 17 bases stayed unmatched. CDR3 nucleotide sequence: TGTGCCAGCAGTCCCACCCGGGCAAGACAGGGGGAAGTCACCGGGGAGCTGTTTTTT. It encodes CASSPTRARQGEVTGELFF.

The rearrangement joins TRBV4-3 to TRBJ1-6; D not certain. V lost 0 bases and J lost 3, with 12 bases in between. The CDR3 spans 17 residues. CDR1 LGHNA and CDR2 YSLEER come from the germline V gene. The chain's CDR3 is CASSQDRPGYYNSPLHF. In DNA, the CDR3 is TGCGCCAGCAGCCAAGATCGGCCGGGGTACTATAATTCACCCCTCCACTTT.